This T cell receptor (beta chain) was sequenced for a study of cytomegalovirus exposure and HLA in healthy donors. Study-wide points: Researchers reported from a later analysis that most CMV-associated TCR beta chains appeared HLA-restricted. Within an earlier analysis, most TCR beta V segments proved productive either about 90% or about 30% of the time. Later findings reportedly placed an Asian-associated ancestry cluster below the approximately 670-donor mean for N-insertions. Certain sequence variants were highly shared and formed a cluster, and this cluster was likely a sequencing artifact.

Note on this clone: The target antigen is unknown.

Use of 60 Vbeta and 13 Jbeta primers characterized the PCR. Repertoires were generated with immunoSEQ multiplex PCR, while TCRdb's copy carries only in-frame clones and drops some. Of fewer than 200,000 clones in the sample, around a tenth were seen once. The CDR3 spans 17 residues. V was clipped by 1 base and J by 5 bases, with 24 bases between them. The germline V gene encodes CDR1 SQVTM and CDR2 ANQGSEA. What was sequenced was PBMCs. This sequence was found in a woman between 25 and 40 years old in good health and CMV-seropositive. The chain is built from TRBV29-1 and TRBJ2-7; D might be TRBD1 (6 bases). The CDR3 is CSVEGGGFGPRMDEQYF. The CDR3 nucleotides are TGCAGCGTTGAAGGAGGGGGATTTGGACCCCGGATGGACGAGCAGTACTTC.